This T cell receptor beta chain came from a study of T cells after yellow fever vaccination. This clonotype has a count of ten or more. TCRdb independently ran MiXCR on the 5' RACE reads; one entry per CDR3 protein. Among 100,000 to 150,000 distinct CDR3 sequences listed, under 8.5% were seen once. This CDR3 is 12 amino acids long. CDR1 and CDR2 from the germline V gene are SEHNR and FQNEAQ (reference sequence). V was pared by 5 bases and J by 9 bases, with 14 bases between. The sample was CD4+ T cells sorted from PBMCs, taken 9 to 11 days after the first yellow fever vaccination. The TCR was taken from a young man who received the YFV17D yellow fever vaccine. This chain uses TRBV7-9 with TRBJ2-7; D possibly corresponds to TRBD1 (5 bases). CDR3 sequence: CASSHDDQGQYV. In nucleotides, the CDR3 is TGTGCCAGCAGCCACGACGATCAGGGGCAGTACGTC.